This record looks at one T cell receptor beta chain sequence and its context. The protocol was immunoSEQ multiplex PCR, while the TCRdb copy is restricted to in-frame clones and leaves out a portion. The sample yields 140,000 or so clones, about nine tenths seen once. Cohorts were based on clinical histories the participants reported. This entry comes from a study of blood T cell repertoires in COVID-19. Germline lookup yields CDR1 SGHRS and CDR2 YFSETQ. The CDR3 loop spans 15 amino acids. V lost 4 bases, J lost 2 bases, and 15 bases lay in between. The chain has TRBV5-1 and TRBJ2-5; D gene uncertain. Material: PBMCs or T cells enriched from blood (not recorded which). The receptor's source is a man in his 60s who had recovered from COVID-19. The CDR3 region is CASSPLMGIQETQYF. For the CDR3, the DNA is TGCGCCAGCAGCCCCCTGATGGGCATTCAAGAGACCCAGTACTTC.